Reported below is one T cell receptor (beta chain). The sample comes from a study of blood T cell repertoires in COVID-19. The CDR3 spans 12 residues. V was cut by 2 bases and J by 6 bases, with 10 bases left in between. The V gene's germline CDR1 is GTSNPN and CDR2 SVGIG (reference sequence). Methods used by the authors: Cell counts per sample came from amplifying reference gene primers. The assay was immunoSEQ multiplex PCR, and TCRdb's table has in-frame clones only and misses some. The D gene and trimming were derived from the DNA, and the V and J assignments and clone size from that table. The table records around 330,000 clones, 75% to 90% of them present only once.

Sequencing was done on a sample of PBMCs or T cells enriched from blood (not recorded which). The rearrangement joins TRBV30 to TRBJ1-1, with unresolved D. The sequence came from a woman in her twenties or thirties who had been exposed to COVID-19. CDR3: CAWSSGSSEAFF. In DNA form, the CDR3 reads TGTGCCTGGAGTTCGGGGTCATCTGAAGCTTTCTTT.